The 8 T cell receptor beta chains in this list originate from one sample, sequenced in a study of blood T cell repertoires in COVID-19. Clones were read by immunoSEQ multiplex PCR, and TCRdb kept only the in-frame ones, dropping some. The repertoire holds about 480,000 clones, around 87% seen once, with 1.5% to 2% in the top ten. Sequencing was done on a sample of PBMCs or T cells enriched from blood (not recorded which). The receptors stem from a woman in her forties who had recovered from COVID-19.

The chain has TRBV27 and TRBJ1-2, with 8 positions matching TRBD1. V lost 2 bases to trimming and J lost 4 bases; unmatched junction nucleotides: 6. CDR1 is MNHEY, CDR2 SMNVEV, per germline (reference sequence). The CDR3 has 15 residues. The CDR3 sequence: CASSLDRQGPYGYTF. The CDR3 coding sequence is TGTGCCAGCAGTTTAGACAGACAGGGGCCCTATGGCTACACCTTC.

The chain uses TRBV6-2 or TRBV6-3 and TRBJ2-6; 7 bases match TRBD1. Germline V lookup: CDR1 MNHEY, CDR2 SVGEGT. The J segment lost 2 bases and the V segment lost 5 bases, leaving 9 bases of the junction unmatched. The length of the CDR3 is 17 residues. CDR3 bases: TGTGCCAGCAGTCCCCGAGGACAGGTTGCTGGGGCCAACGTCCTGACTTTC. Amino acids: CASSPRGQVAGANVLTF.

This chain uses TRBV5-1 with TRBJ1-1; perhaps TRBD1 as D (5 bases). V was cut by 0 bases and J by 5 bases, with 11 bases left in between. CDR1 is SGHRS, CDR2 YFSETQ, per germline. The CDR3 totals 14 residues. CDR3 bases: TGCGCCAGCAGCTTGGATACGGGGGGAACTGAAGCTTTCTTT. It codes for CASSLDTGGTEAFF.

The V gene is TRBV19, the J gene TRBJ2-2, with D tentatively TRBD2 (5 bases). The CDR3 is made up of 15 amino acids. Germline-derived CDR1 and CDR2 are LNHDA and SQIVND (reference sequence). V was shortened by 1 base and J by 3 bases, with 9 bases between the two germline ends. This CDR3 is CASSIGGSYTGELFF. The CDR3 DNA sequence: TGTGCCAGTAGTATAGGTGGGAGTTACACCGGGGAGCTGTTTTTT.

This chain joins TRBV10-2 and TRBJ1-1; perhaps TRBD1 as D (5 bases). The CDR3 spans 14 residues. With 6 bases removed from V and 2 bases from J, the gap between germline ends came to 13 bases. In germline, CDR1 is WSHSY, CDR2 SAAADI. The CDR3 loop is CASSPTGRNTEAFF. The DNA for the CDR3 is TGCGCCAGCAGCCCTACAGGACGTAACACTGAAGCTTTCTTT.

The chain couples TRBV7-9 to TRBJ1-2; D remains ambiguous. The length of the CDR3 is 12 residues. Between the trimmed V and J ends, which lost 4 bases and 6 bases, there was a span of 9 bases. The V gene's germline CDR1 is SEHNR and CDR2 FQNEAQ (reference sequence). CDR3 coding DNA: TGTGCCAGCAGCTCGGACTTAGATGGCTACACCTTC. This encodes CASSSDLDGYTF. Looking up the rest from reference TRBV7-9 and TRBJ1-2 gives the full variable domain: DTGVSQNPRHKITKRGQNVTFRCDPISEHNRLYWYRQTLGQGPEFLTYFQNEAQLEKSRLLSDRFSAERPKGSFSTLEIQRTEQGDSAMYLCASSSDLDGYTFGSGTRLTVV.

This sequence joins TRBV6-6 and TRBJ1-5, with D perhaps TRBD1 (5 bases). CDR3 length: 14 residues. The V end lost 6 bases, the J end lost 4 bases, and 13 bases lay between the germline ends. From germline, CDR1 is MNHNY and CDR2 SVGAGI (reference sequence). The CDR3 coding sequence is TGTGCCAGCAGCCTCGGGACTGCAAATCAGCCCCAGCATTTT. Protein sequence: CASSLGTANQPQHF.

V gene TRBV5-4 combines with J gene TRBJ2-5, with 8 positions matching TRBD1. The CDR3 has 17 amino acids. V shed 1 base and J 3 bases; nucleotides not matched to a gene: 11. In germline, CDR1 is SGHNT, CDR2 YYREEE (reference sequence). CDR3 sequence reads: CASSLRERTGWEETQYF. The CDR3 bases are TGTGCCAGCAGCTTGAGGGAGCGGACAGGGTGGGAAGAGACCCAGTACTTC. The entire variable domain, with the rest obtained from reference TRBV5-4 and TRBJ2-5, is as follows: ETGVTQSPTHLIKTRGQQVTLRCSSQSGHNTVSWYQQALGQGPQFIFQYYREEENGRGNFPPRFSGLQFPNYSSELNVNALELDDSALYLCASSLRERTGWEETQYFGPGTRLLVL.